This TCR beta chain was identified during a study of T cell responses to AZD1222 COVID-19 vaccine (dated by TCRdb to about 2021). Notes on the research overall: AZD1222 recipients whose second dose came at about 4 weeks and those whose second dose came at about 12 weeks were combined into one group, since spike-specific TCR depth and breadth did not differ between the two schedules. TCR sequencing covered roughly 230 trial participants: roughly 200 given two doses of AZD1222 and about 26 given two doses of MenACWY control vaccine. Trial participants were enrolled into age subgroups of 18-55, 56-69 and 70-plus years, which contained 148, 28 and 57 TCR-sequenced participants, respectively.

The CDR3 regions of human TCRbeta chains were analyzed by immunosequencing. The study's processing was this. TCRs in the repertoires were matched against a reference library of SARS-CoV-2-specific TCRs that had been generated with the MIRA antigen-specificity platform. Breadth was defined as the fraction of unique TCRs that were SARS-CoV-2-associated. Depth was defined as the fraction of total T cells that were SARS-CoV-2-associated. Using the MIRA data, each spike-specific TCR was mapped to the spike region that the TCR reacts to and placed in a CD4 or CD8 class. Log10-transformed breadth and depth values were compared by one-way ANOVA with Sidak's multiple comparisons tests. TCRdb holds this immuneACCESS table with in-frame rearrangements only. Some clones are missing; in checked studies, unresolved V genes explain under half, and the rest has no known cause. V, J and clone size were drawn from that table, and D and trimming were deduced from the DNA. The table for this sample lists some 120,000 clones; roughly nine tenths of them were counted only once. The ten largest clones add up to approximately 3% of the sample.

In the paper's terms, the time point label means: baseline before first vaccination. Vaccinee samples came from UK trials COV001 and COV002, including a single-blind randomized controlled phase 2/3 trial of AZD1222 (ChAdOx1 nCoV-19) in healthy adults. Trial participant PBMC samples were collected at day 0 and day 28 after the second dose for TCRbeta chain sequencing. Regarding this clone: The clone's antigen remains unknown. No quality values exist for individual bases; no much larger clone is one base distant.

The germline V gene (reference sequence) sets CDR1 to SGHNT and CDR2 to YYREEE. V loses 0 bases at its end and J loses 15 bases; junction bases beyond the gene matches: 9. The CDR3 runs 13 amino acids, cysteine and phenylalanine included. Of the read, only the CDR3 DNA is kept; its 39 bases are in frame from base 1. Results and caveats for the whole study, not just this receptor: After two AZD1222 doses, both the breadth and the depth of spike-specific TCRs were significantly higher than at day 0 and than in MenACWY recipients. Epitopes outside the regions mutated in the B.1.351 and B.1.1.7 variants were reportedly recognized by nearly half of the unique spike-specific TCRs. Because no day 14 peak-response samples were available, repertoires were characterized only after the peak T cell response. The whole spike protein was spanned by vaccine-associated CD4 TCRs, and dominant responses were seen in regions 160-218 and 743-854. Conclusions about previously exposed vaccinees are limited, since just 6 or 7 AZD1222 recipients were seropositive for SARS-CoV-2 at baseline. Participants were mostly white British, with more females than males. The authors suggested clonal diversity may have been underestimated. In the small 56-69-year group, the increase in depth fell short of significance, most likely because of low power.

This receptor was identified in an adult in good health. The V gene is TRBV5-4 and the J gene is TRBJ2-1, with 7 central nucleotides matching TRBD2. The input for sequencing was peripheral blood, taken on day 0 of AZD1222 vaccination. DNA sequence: TGTGCCAGCAGCTTGGCGCGGGAGTCTCGTCCGTTCTTC. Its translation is CASSLARESRPFF. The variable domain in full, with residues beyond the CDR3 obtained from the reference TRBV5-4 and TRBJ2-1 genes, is ETGVTQSPTHLIKTRGQQVTLRCSSQSGHNTVSWYQQALGQGPQFIFQYYREEENGRGNFPPRFSGLQFPNYSSELNVNALELDDSALYLCASSLARESRPFFGPGTRLTVL.